The present TCR beta chain was sequenced within a study of blood T cells in healthy people across ages. Study-level findings and limits: It was not possible, with unsorted PBMCs, to conclusively compare naive and antigen-experienced cells. TCR beta diversity correlated strongly with naive T cell percentage. Age brought a roughly linear fall in TCR beta diversity measured per million T cells.

This CDR3 region has 15 residues. Germline-derived CDR1 and CDR2 are MNHNY and SVGAGI (reference sequence). Trimming at V came to 9 bases and at J to 0 bases, leaving 9 bases not matched to a gene. Alongside a J-beta primer mix, a sample-barcoded 5' primer served in a second PCR lasting about 6 to 11 cycles. TCRdb passed the 5' RACE reads through MiXCR, listing each CDR3 protein once. The sample records about 1.6 million distinct CDR3 sequences, about 35% being singletons. This clonotype was detected only a few times. Its antigen is unidentified. The clonotype was recovered from a woman aged 30 to 39 in good health. The chain employs TRBV6-6 and TRBJ1-2; 8 nucleotides agree with TRBD1. Sequences were obtained from blood. The CDR3 protein is CASHDSGGSNYGYTF. The DNA of the CDR3 is TGTGCCAGTCACGACTCAGGGGGCTCTAACTATGGCTACACCTTC.